This T cell receptor beta chain was captured by sequencing in a study of blood T cells in healthy people across ages. Germline CDR1 reads SGDLS; CDR2 reads YYNGEE. The CDR3 has 11 amino acids. V lost 0 bases and J lost 10, with 5 bases in between. RNA extraction gave at least 5 micrograms of total RNA per sample. Together with a sample-barcoded 5' primer, a J-beta primer mix was included in a second PCR lasting roughly 6 to 12 cycles. Individual samples furnished no less than 3 million CDR3-containing paired-end reads apiece. TCRdb called the 5' RACE reads again in MiXCR, with one record for every CDR3 protein. Of fewer than 750,000 distinct CDR3 sequences listed, 40% to 50% are singletons.

The chain has TRBV9 and TRBJ2-1; D gene ambiguous. The sample consisted of blood. The sequence came from an elderly man in good health. Written as DNA, the CDR3 is TGTGCCAGCAGCGTAGAGGGCGAGCAGTTCTTC. It translates to CASSVEGEQFF. The whole variable domain, filled in from reference TRBV9 and TRBJ2-1, reads DSGVTQTPKHLITATGQRVTLRCSPRSGDLSVYWYQQSLDQGLQFLIQYYNGEERAKGNILERFSAQQFPDLHSELNLSSLELGDSALYFCASSVEGEQFFGPGTRLTVL.